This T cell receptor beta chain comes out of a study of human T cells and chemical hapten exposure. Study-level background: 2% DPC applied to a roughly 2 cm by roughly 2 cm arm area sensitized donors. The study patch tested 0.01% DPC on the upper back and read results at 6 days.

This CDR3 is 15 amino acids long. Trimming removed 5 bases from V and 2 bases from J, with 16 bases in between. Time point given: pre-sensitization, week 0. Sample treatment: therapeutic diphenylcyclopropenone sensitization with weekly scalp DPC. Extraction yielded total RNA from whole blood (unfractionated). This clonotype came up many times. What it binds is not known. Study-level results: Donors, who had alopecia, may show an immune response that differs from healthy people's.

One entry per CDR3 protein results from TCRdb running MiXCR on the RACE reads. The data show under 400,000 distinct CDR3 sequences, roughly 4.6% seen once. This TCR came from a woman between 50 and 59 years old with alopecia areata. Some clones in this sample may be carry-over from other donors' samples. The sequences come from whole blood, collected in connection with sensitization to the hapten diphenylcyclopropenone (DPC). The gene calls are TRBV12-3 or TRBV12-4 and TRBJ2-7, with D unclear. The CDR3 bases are TGTGCCAGCAGTCCCCGGACCCCCGGCGCCTACGAGCAGTACTTC. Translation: CASSPRTPGAYEQYF.